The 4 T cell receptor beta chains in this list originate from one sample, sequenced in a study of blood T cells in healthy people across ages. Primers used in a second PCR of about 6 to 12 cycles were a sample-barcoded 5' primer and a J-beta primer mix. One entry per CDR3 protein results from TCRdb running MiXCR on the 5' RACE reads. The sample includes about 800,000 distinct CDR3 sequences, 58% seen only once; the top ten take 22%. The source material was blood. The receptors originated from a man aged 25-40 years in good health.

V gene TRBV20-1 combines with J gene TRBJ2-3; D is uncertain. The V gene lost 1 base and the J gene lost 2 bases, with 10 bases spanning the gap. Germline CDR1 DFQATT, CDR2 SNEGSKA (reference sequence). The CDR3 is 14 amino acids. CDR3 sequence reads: CSARGAIYTDTQYF. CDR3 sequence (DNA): TGCAGTGCTAGAGGGGCTATTTACACAGATACGCAGTATTTT.

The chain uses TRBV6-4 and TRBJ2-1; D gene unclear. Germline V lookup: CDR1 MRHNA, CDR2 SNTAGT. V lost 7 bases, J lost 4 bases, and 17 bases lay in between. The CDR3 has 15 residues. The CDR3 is CASTGVIGPYNEQFF. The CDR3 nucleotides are TGTGCCAGCACCGGTGTGATAGGCCCATACAATGAGCAGTTCTTC.

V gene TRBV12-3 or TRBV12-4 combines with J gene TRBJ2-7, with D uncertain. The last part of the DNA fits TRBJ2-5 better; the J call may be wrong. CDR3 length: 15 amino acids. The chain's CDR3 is CASTNEPYSEETQYF. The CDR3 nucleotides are TGTGCCAGCACCAACGAACCGTACTCAGAAGAGACCCAGTACTTC.

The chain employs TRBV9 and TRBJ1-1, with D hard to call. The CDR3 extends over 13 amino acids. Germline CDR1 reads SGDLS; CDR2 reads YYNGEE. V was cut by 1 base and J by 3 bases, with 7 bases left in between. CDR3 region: CASSVHEYTEAFF. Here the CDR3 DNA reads TGTGCCAGCAGCGTACATGAGTACACTGAAGCTTTCTTT.